This TCR beta chain was retrieved from a study of blood T cell repertoires in COVID-19. The overall study: Both acute and convalescent COVID-19 samples were obtained from the United States, Italy and Spain. T cells, B-cell-depleted T cells, or PBMCs supplied cDNA or gDNA.

V dropped 5 bases and J dropped 3 bases, with 16 bases sitting between them. Germline loops: CDR1 MNHEY, CDR2 SMNVEV (reference sequence). The CDR3 spans 15 residues. Repertoires were generated with immunoSEQ multiplex PCR, while TCRdb's copy carries only in-frame clones and drops some. Of 160,000 or so clones listed, about 91% were seen once; the top ten hold roughly 1.5%. J is TRBJ2-5 and V is TRBV27, with a weak D call TRBD1 (6 bases). This receptor was obtained from a woman aged 45-65 years with acute or convalescent COVID-19. Sequencing input: peripheral blood. CDR3 sequence: CASSLYTGREETQYF. DNA for the CDR3: TGTGCCAGCAGTCTGTATACAGGGCGGGAAGAGACCCAGTACTTC.